These 30 T cell receptor beta chains were all obtained from the same sample, sequenced in a study of CD8 T cells in ankylosing spondylitis. One entry per CDR3 protein, called by TCRdb with MiXCR from the 5' RACE reads. The sample holds 150,000 to 200,000 distinct CDR3 sequences, 10% to 15% seen once. The sample was blood, either unsorted or a sorted T cell fraction (not recorded which). Receptor source: a female donor with ankylosing spondylitis or in good health (not recorded which).

The V call is TRBV28, the J call TRBJ1-1; D gene uncertain. Germline loops: CDR1 MDHEN, CDR2 SYDVKM. The V and J ends lost 3 bases and 4 bases respectively, with 0 bases between them. The CDR3 loop spans 10 amino acids. The CDR3 coding sequence is TGTGCCAGCAGTTTCACTGAAGCTTTCTTT. Translated: CASSFTEAFF.

This clonotype was counted many times. V usage is TRBV6-5 and J usage is TRBJ2-7, with a possible D match to TRBD1 (6 bases). This CDR3 has 14 residues. Trimming cost V 2 bases and J 1 base, with 9 bases left between them. From germline, CDR1 is MNHEY and CDR2 SVGAGI. For the CDR3, the DNA is TGTGCCAGCAGTTACGGGCAGGGGTCCTACGAGCAGTACTTC. Translated: CASSYGQGSYEQYF.

This clonotype was counted at least ten times. Here the CDR3 reads CASSLENRVSTEAFF. The CDR3 DNA is TGCGCCAGCAGCTTGGAAAACAGGGTTAGCACTGAAGCTTTCTTT. This sequence joins TRBV5-1 and TRBJ1-1, with D maybe TRBD1 (6 bases). Between the trimmed V and J ends, which lost 0 bases and 4 bases, there was a span of 13 bases. The CDR3 runs to 15 residues. CDR1 SGHRS and CDR2 YFSETQ come from the germline V gene.

This clonotype came up many times. The chain joins TRBV12-3 or TRBV12-4 to TRBJ2-3, with TRBD2 matching 8 bases. This CDR3 is 17 amino acids long. The V and J ends lost 5 bases and 2 bases, in that order; junction bases with no gene match: 12. CDR3 protein: CASSPMTSAKPTDTQYF. CDR3 coding DNA: TGTGCCAGCAGTCCTATGACTAGCGCAAAACCCACAGATACGCAGTATTTT.

This clonotype was seen many times. V and J are TRBV11-2 and TRBJ2-7; tentatively, D is TRBD1 (5 bases). Germline V gives CDR1 SGHAT, CDR2 FQNNGV. The CDR3 totals 15 residues. The germline V and J ends were trimmed by 2 bases and 7 bases, with 18 bases remaining between them. As DNA, the CDR3 is TGTGCCAGCAGCTTATCAGTTGGACACCGGCCTGAGCAGTACTTC. Translation gives CASSLSVGHRPEQYF.

This clonotype was detected only a few times. The chain has TRBV5-8 and TRBJ2-5; weak D call: TRBD1 (6 bases). CDR3 length: 13 amino acids. From germline, CDR1 is SGHTS and CDR2 YDEGEE. Trimming took 1 base from V and 4 from J, leaving 8 bases between them. As DNA, the CDR3 is TGTGCCAGCAGCTTGAGGGACACAGAGACCCAGTACTTC. Encoded protein: CASSLRDTETQYF.

This clonotype occurred many times. This chain uses TRBV12-3 or TRBV12-4 with TRBJ2-1; D possibly corresponds to TRBD2 (5 bases). V was cut by 6 bases and J by 9 bases, with 12 bases left in between. The CDR3 is 12 amino acids. In DNA, the CDR3 is TGTGCCAGCAGATATAGCGAGGGTGAGCAGTTCTTC. Its translation is CASRYSEGEQFF.

In this sample, this clonotype turned up many times. The chain couples TRBV29-1 to TRBJ2-7, with TRBD1 matching 8 bases. The V and J ends lost 0 bases and 5 bases, in that order; junction bases with no gene match: 3. Germline CDR1 and CDR2: SQVTM and ANQGSEA. This CDR3 has 13 residues. The CDR3 nucleotides are TGCAGCGTTGAAGACAGGGGGCGAGACGAGCAGTACTTC. Residues: CSVEDRGRDEQYF.

This clonotype was picked up many times. The chain's CDR3 is CATQAYSGSTSNQPQHF. Here the CDR3 DNA reads TGTGCCACCCAAGCTTACTCCGGGAGTACTAGCAATCAGCCCCAGCATTTT. V is TRBV10-3 and J is TRBJ1-5, with unresolved D. The germline gives CDR1 ENHRY, CDR2 SYGVKD. This CDR3 has 17 residues. The V end was cut by 10 bases, the J end by 0 bases, with 22 bases between.

This clonotype was detected a few times. CDR3 sequence: CASSQVAGGIADTQYF. CDR3 nucleotides: TGCGCCAGCAGCCAAGTCGCCGGGGGGATCGCAGATACGCAGTATTTT. The V call is TRBV4-3, the J call TRBJ2-3, with 7 bases fitting TRBD2. The trim removed 1 base at V and 4 bases at J, leaving 8 bases unmatched. The CDR3 length is 16 residues. CDR1 is LGHNA and CDR2 is YSLEER in the germline V gene.

The chain links TRBV11-2 to TRBJ2-1, with TRBD1 matching over 8 bases. CDR3 length: 14 amino acids. Per the germline V gene, CDR1 is SGHAT and CDR2 is FQNNGV. V was clipped by 4 bases and J by 3 bases; unmatched bases: 2. CDR3 nucleotides: TGTGCCAGCAGCTCCGGGACAGGCTACAATGAGCAGTTCTTC. Translating it yields CASSSGTGYNEQFF.

This clonotype was seen at least ten times. This chain joins TRBV29-1 and TRBJ2-3; TRBD2 agrees at 10 bases. In germline, CDR1 is SQVTM, CDR2 ANQGSEA. This CDR3 has 13 residues. V gave up 2 bases and J gave up 6 bases; unmatched junction bases: 2. Written as DNA, the CDR3 is TGCAGCGTTGAAAGCGGGAGGGGGGATACGCAGTATTTT. This translates into CSVESGRGDTQYF.

Points on this clonotype: This may be a read error, as it is one base from a much larger clone. The genes are TRBV12-3 or TRBV12-4 and TRBJ2-7; TRBD1 agrees at 7 bases. The CDR3 length is 14 residues. CDR3 residues: CARSLKGGLSEQYF. The CDR3 nucleotides are TGTGCCCGCAGTTTAAAAGGGGGCCTCTCCGAGCAGTACTTC.

This clonotype appeared many times. The gene calls are TRBV10-3 and TRBJ1-1, with D possibly being TRBD1 (6 bases). Looked up from germline, CDR1 is ENHRY and CDR2 is SYGVKD. The CDR3 totals 13 residues. V gave up 2 bases and J gave up 8 bases, with 12 bases separating them. The CDR3 reads CAISEAGGGEAFF. The CDR3 DNA is TGTGCCATCAGTGAGGCAGGAGGGGGAGAAGCTTTCTTT.

The sample holds a few counts of this clonotype. This sequence joins TRBV14 and TRBJ1-2, with 8 bases aligning to TRBD1. This CDR3 region has 17 residues. Germline loops: CDR1 SGHDN, CDR2 FVKESK. The V and J ends lost 0 bases and 8 bases, in that order; junction bases with no gene match: 14. This CDR3 reads CASSQDRSGRGLEGYTF. CDR3 coding DNA: TGTGCCAGCAGCCAAGATCGGTCCGGCAGGGGGCTGGAGGGCTACACCTTC. Together with reference TRBV14 and TRBJ1-2, the CDR3 gives the full variable domain: EAGVTQFPSHSVIEKGQTVTLRCDPISGHDNLYWYRRVMGKEIKFLLHFVKESKQDESGMPNNRFLAERTGGTYSTLKVQPAELEDSGVYFCASSQDRSGRGLEGYTFGSGTRLTVV.

This clonotype was found many times. The J gene is TRBJ1-2, the V gene TRBV5-8; D is ambiguous. Trimming cost V 0 bases and J 0 bases, with 6 bases left between them. The CDR3 covers 14 residues. Germline CDR1 SGHTS, CDR2 YDEGEE. In DNA, the CDR3 is TGTGCCAGCAGCTTGGAAGACTCTAACTATGGCTACACCTTC. This sequence encodes CASSLEDSNYGYTF.

This clonotype was seen many times. The chain joins TRBV7-3 to TRBJ2-1; D is unclear. The CDR3 contains 13 residues. The germline V gene has CDR1 SGHTA and CDR2 FQGTGA. V dropped 3 bases and J dropped 8 bases, with 11 bases sitting between them. CDR3 amino acids: CASSFALNDEQFF. CDR3 nucleotide sequence: TGTGCCAGCAGCTTCGCCTTAAACGATGAGCAGTTCTTC.

The gene calls are TRBV27 and TRBJ2-1, with 11 bases lining up with TRBD2. The germline V gene encodes CDR1 MNHEY and CDR2 SMNVEV (reference sequence). This CDR3 has 16 amino acids. The junction had 6 bases not matched to a gene; V was cut back by 8 bases and J by 0 bases. CDR3 DNA sequence: TGTGCCAGCCGGGCTAGCGGGAGGAGCTCCTACAATGAGCAGTTCTTC. As protein: CASRASGRSSYNEQFF.

The chain links TRBV7-6 to TRBJ1-6, with 7 bases lining up with TRBD1. Germline V CDR1 and CDR2: SGHVS, FNYEAQ. V was clipped by 5 bases and J by 0 bases; unmatched bases: 7. This CDR3 comprises 17 residues. The CDR3 coding sequence is TGTGCCAGCAGCCGCTCGTCAGGGGGCTCCTATAATTCACCCCTCCACTTT. Translated: CASSRSSGGSYNSPLHF.

The gene calls are TRBV7-2 and TRBJ2-7; D is tentatively TRBD1 or TRBD2 (5 bases each). CDR1 is SGHTA and CDR2 is FQGNSA in the germline V gene. The V end lost 2 bases, the J end lost 5 bases, and 16 bases lay between the germline ends. The CDR3 is 15 residues long. CDR3 loop: CASSLFGLGPNEQYF. The CDR3 bases are TGTGCCAGCAGCTTATTCGGTTTGGGACCAAACGAGCAGTACTTC.

The chain uses TRBV12-3 or TRBV12-4 and TRBJ2-7; D unclear. The V end lost 3 bases, the J end lost 4 bases, and 16 bases lay between the germline ends. There are 15 residues in the CDR3. CDR3 loop: CASSLDPSVIYEQYF. The CDR3 coding sequence is TGTGCCAGCAGTTTGGACCCAAGTGTCATATACGAGCAGTACTTC.

This clonotype was seen a handful of times. The CDR3 DNA sequence: TGTGCCAGCAGCGTGGACACCCAAAGAGCCCTCCACTTT. It is translated as CASSVDTQRALHF. The chain employs TRBV7-2 and TRBJ1-6, with D possibly TRBD1 on 5 matching bases. The length of the CDR3 is 13 residues. Germline CDR1 is SGHTA and CDR2 is FQGNSA. Trimming shortened V by 5 bases and J by 14 bases, and 16 bases separated the two germline ends.

The V and J genes are TRBV7-8 and TRBJ1-1; D ambiguous. Trimming stripped 1 base from V and 1 base from J, with 16 bases between. Germline V gene lookup returns CDR1 SGHVS and CDR2 FQNEAQ. This CDR3 contains 17 residues. The CDR3 DNA follows: TGTGCCAGCAGCTTAGGGGGATCCTATGCCAGGAACACTGAAGCTTTCTTT. This translates into CASSLGGSYARNTEAFF. The entire variable domain, with the rest obtained from reference TRBV7-8 and TRBJ1-1, is as follows: GAGVSQSPRYKVAKRGQDVALRCDPISGHVSLFWYQQALGQGPEFLTYFQNEAQLDKSGLPSDRFFAERPEGSVSTLKIQRTQQEDSAVYLCASSLGGSYARNTEAFFGQGTRLTVV.

In its sample, this clonotype was seen many times. The chain combines TRBV27 with TRBJ2-1, with a tentative D call TRBD1 (6 bases). The CDR3 has 16 residues. V shed 3 bases and J shed 0 bases, with 12 bases lying between them. Per the germline V gene, CDR1 is MNHEY and CDR2 is SMNVEV (reference sequence). The CDR3 DNA is TGTGCCAGCAGTTTGATCAGACAGGTCTCCTACAATGAGCAGTTCTTC. Translating gives CASSLIRQVSYNEQFF.

This clonotype appeared a few times. The genes are TRBV21-1 and TRBJ2-2; TRBD2 is the table's D call, not checked against the DNA. TRBV21-1 is labeled a pseudogene. The CDR3 covers 15 residues. In nucleotides, the CDR3 is TGTGCCAGCAGCAAAGAGAGGGAGCCCACCGGGGAGCTGTTTTTT. Translated, it gives CASSKEREPTGELFF.

This sequence joins TRBV14 and TRBJ2-3; D uncertain. Between the trimmed V and J ends, which lost 0 bases and 2 bases, there was a span of 9 bases. Germline CDR1 reads SGHDN; CDR2 reads FVKESK. The CDR3 runs 15 residues. CDR3: CASSQDSYHTDTQYF. The CDR3 DNA reads as TGTGCCAGCAGCCAAGATAGCTACCACACAGATACGCAGTATTTT.

This chain connects TRBV20-1 to TRBJ2-3; D tentatively fits TRBD1 or TRBD2 (6 bases each). Trimming removed 0 bases from V and 0 bases from J, with 16 bases in between. The CDR3 length is 17 residues. CDR1 DFQATT and CDR2 SNEGSKA come from the germline V gene (reference sequence). This CDR3 is CSARDFGGQASTDTQYF. The CDR3 bases are TGCAGTGCTAGAGATTTCGGGGGACAAGCTAGCACAGATACGCAGTATTTT.

This clonotype was seen a few times. The chain links TRBV3-1 to TRBJ2-2, with 7 bases fitting TRBD2. Germline V gene lookup returns CDR1 LGHDT and CDR2 YNNKEL (reference sequence). Unmatched junction bases numbered 8, after V lost 4 bases and J lost 3 bases. The CDR3 has 16 residues. The CDR3 loop reads CASSRSAGVDTGELFF. CDR3 DNA sequence: TGTGCCAGCAGCCGCTCGGCGGGAGTAGACACCGGGGAGCTGTTTTTT. Variable domain in full (rest from reference TRBV3-1 and TRBJ2-2): DTAVSQTPKYLVTQMGNDKSIKCEQNLGHDTMYWYKQDSKKFLKIMFSYNNKELIINETVPNRFSPKSPDKAHLNLHINSLELGDSAVYFCASSRSAGVDTGELFFGEGSRLTVL.

This clonotype was detected ten times or more. This sequence joins TRBV24-1 and TRBJ2-1, with 11 bases matching TRBD2. The CDR3 is 17 amino acids. V lost 5 bases and J lost 0; bases outside the gene matches: 5. Germline CDR1 is KGHDR and CDR2 is SFDVKD. CDR3 coding DNA: TGTGCCACCAGTGGAATTAGCGGGAGGGGCTCCTACAATGAGCAGTTCTTC. It specifies CATSGISGRGSYNEQFF.

This clonotype was detected only a few times. The chain recombines TRBV5-6 with TRBJ1-5; TRBD1 matches 7 bases. Germline CDR1 SGHDT, CDR2 YYEEEE. The CDR3 is made up of 16 amino acids. Trimming cost V 1 base and J 4 bases; bases outside gene matches: 8. This CDR3 reads CASSLLRGDENQPQHF. CDR3 nucleotide sequence: TGTGCCAGCAGCTTGCTCAGGGGGGATGAAAATCAGCCCCAGCATTTT.